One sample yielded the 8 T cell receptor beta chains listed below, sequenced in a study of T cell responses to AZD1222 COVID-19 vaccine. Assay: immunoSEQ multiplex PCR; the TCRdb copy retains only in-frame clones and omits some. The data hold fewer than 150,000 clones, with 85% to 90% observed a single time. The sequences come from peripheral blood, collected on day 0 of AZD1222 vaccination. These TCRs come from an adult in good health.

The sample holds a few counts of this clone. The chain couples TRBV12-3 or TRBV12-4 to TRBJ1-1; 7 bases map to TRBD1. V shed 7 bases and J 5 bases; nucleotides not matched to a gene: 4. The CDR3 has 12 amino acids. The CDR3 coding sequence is TGTGCCAGCAATTGGGACAGTACTGAAGCTTTCTTT. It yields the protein CASNWDSTEAFF.

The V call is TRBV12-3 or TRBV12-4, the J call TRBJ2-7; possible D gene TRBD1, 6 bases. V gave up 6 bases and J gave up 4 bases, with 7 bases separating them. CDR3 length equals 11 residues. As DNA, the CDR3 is TGTGCCAGCAGCCAGGGGTACGAGCAGTACTTC. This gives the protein CASSQGYEQYF.

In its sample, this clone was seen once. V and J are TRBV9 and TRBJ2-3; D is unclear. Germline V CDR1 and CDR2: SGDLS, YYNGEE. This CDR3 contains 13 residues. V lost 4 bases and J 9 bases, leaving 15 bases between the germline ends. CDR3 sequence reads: CASSTDSLQTQYF. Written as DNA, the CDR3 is TGTGCCAGCAGCACCGACTCGCTTCAGACGCAGTATTTT. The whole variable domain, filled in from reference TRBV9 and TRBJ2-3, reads DSGVTQTPKHLITATGQRVTLRCSPRSGDLSVYWYQQSLDQGLQFLIQYYNGEERAKGNILERFSAQQFPDLHSELNLSSLELGDSALYFCASSTDSLQTQYFGPGTRLTVL.

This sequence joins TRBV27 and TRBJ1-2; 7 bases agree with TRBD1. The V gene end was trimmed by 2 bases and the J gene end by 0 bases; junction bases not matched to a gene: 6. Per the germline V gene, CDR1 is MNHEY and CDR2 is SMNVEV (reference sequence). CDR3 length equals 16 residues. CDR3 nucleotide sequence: TGTGCCAGCAGTTTAAGCCCCGGGACAGCTAACTATGGCTACACCTTC. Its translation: CASSLSPGTANYGYTF.

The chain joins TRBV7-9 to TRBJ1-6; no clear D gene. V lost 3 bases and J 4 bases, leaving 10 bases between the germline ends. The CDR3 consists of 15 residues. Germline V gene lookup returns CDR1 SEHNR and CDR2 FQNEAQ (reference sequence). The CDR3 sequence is CASSFWRTYNSPLHF. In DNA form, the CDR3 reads TGTGCCAGCAGCTTTTGGCGGACGTATAATTCACCCCTCCACTTT.

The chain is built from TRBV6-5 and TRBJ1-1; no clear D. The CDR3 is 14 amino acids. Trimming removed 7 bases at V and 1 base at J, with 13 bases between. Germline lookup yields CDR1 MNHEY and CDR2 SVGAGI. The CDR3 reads CASITARENTEAFF. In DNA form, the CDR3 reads TGTGCCAGCATCACCGCCCGGGAGAACACTGAAGCTTTCTTT.

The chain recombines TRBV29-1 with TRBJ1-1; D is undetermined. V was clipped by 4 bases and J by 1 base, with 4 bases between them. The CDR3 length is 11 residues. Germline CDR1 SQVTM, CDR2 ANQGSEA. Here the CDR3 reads CSVVKNTEAFF. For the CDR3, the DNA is TGCAGCGTTGTTAAGAACACTGAAGCTTTCTTT.

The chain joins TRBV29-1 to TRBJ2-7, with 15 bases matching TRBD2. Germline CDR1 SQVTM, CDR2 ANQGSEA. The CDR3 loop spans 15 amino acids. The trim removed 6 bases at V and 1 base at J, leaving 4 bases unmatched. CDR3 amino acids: CSVTGTSGGSYEQYF. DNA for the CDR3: TGCAGCGTGACCGGGACTAGCGGGGGGTCCTACGAGCAGTACTTC.